This TCR beta chain was recovered during a study of identical twins. Whole-study results and caveats: Invariant cells of the MAIT and iNKT types might have partly distorted the zero-insertion analyses. Fewer insertions marked abundant cord blood beta clonotypes; young adult naive trended weakly, memory not at all.

J lost 0 bases, V lost 4 bases, and 8 bases had no gene match. The CDR3 has 19 residues. The V gene's germline CDR1 is SNHLY and CDR2 FYNNEI. Using its own MiXCR run on the 5' RACE reads, TCRdb lists one record per CDR3 protein. The sample has 500,000 to 700,000 distinct CDR3 sequences, under 8.5% seen once. Turning to this clonotype: Its antigen is currently unknown.

This sample also belongs to another study, concerning yellow fever vaccine responses in identical twins.

The chain links TRBV2 to TRBJ2-1; 14 bases match TRBD2. What was sequenced was PBMCs. The receptor was isolated from a woman aged 18-30 years in good health. This CDR3 is CASSVGLAGGPTSYNEQFF. CDR3 nucleotides: TGTGCCAGCAGTGTAGGACTAGCGGGAGGACCCACCTCCTACAATGAGCAGTTCTTC.